This T cell receptor beta chain comes out of a study of T cell repertoires in cytomegalovirus infection. The ends lost 6 bases at V and 0 bases at J; junction bases unmatched: 4. The CDR3 is made up of 15 amino acids. Germline values: CDR1 MNHEY, CDR2 SMNVEV (reference sequence). TCRdb used MiXCR to reprocess the reads, holding one entry per CDR3 protein. The sample yields fewer than 350,000 distinct CDR3 sequences, roughly a sixth seen once. In this sample, this clonotype turned up a few times. Source material: PBMCs. This TCR derives from a human donor in good health (CMV status not recorded). Some clones in this sample may be carry-over from other donors' samples. The gene calls are TRBV27 and TRBJ2-2, with 7 bases that match TRBD1. CDR3 sequence (DNA): TGTGCCAGCAGGCTACAGGGGACGAACACCGGGGAGCTGTTTTTT. It yields the protein CASRLQGTNTGELFF.